This TCR beta chain was recorded in a study of beta chain features in type 1 diabetes. General observations from the study: Naive, central memory and regulatory TCRB repertoires appeared more similar among patients than healthy donors. The study found fewer insertions and more deletions at VDJ junctions in type 1 diabetes patients. PCR might pick shorter templates more often, in the same way for patients and controls. Type 1 diabetes patients had moderately but significantly shorter TCRB CDR3s in all four CD4+ subsets.

TCRB transcripts that were expressed got sequenced, as all of the isolated RNA had been reverse transcribed. TCRdb keeps only in-frame clones here, not all; method: immunoSEQ multiplex PCR. This sample has a few hundred thousand clones, with 10% to 15% found just once. This clone was detected a few times. Its antigen is not identified. One junction end does not reproduce the germline sequence, and a read error may be involved. The receptor was derived from a man aged 18-30 years in good health. The sequenced material came from naive CD4+ T cells from blood.

The CDR3 DNA follows: TGCGCCAGCAGCTTGGACAGCTCCCAAGAGACCCAGTACTTC. Translated: CASSLDSSQETQYF. The rearrangement links TRBV5-4 to TRBJ2-5, with D maybe TRBD1 (6 bases). Germline lookup yields CDR1 SGHNT and CDR2 YYREEE (reference sequence). The CDR3 contains 14 residues.